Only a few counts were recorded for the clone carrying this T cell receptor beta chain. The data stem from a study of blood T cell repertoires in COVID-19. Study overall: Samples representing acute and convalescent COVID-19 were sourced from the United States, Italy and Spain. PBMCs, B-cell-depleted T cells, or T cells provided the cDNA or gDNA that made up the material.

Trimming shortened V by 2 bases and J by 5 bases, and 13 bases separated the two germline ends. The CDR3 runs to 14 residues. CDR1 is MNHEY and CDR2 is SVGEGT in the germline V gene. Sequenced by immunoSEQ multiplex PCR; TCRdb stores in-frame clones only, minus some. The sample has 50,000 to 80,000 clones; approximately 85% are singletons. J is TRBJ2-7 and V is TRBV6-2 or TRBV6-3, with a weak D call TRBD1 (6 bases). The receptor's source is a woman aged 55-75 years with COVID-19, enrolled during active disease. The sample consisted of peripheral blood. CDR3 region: CASSYRQAEDEQYF. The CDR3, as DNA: TGTGCCAGCAGTTACCGACAGGCAGAGGACGAGCAGTACTTC.